Listed here is a single T cell receptor (beta chain). The antigen is not known. V lost 4 bases and J lost 4, with 13 bases in between. Germline-derived CDR1 and CDR2 are MNHEY and SVGAGI. The CDR3 loop spans 15 amino acids. Sequencing was performed with immunoSEQ multiplex PCR; in TCRdb, only in-frame clones are kept and a portion is missing. This table holds about 4,000 clones, 65% to 85% found once. Treatment was busulfan-fludarabine conditioning, a marrow graft, and cyclophosphamide on days +3 and +4. The record originates from a study of T cells after posttransplantation cyclophosphamide. Study observations and caveats: TRB overlap between skin or GI tissue T cells and blood was limited. Recipient CMV seropositivity and CMV reactivation strongly tracked TRB clonality. Donor CD8+ memory clones often dominated recipient blood repertoires at later times.

V gene TRBV6-5 combines with J gene TRBJ1-4, with D possibly being TRBD1 (5 bases). The sequence was obtained from a male patient in his fifties who received an allogeneic stem cell transplant from an unrelated donor, was CMV-positive, and had acute GVHD only. Some T cells here may be from the graft donor. Material: PBMCs, obtained roughly 28 days after a stem cell transplant with posttransplant cyclophosphamide. The CDR3: CASSSPAGGNEKLFF. CDR3 DNA sequence: TGTGCCAGCAGTTCCCCCGCGGGGGGTAATGAAAAACTGTTTTTT.